The 2 T cell receptor beta chains below were found in one sample sequenced in a study of OX40 agonist ivuxolimab in advanced cancers. Assay: immunoSEQ multiplex PCR; the TCRdb copy retains only in-frame clones and omits some. The sample lists tens of thousands of clones, about nine tenths seen once, with around 1.8% in the top ten. Sequenced material: CD4+ or CD8+ T cells sorted from blood, taken in a trial of the OX40 agonist ivuxolimab. These receptors were obtained from an adult with an advanced solid tumor such as melanoma, head and neck, liver or kidney cancer.

V and J are TRBV12-5 and TRBJ2-1; 14 nucleotides align to TRBD2. CDR3 length equals 14 residues. Germline CDR1 LGHNT, CDR2 FRNRAP. With 6 bases clipped from V and 8 bases from J, the junction kept 3 bases outside the gene matches. DNA for the CDR3: TGTGCTAGTGGCCGACTAGCGGGAGGGCATGAGCAGTTCTTC. Its translation: CASGRLAGGHEQFF.

This chain links TRBV7-9 with TRBJ2-3; D is possibly TRBD1 (5 bases). CDR1 is SEHNR and CDR2 is FQNEAQ in the germline V gene (reference sequence). The CDR3 is 14 amino acids. V was cut by 5 bases and J by 3 bases, with 12 bases left in between. The CDR3: CASSHAGNTDTQYF. CDR3 coding DNA: TGTGCCAGCAGCCACGCAGGGAATACAGATACGCAGTATTTT.